This entry describes one T cell receptor beta chain. No cognate antigen has been identified for it. The record has no base qualities; no much larger clone is one base away. These reads were obtained on an Illumina HiSeq 1500. In-frame beta chains were kept once TCRdb had trimmed the public reads at Q25 with fastp and called clones with MiXCR. CDR3 protein duplicates are merged, each entry listing the most common genes and DNA. Recorded for this sample are around 300,000 distinct CDR3 sequences; approximately 22% of them occurred a single time. Of the sample, roughly 20% is held by the ten largest clones. The sample is drawn from a study of T cell repertoires in cytomegalovirus infection (dated by TCRdb to the late 2010s). At the level of the whole study: Recently identified HLA-C-restricted CMV epitopes, whose presentation resists viral immunomodulation, were targeted by peptide stimulations together with well-studied HLA-B-restricted epitopes. Because public TCR beta signatures pointed to carriage of CMV infection together with the matching HLA type, the HLA type of each donor mattered for the analysis. Paper-wide results and their limitations: The ex vivo response was dominated by HLA-C-restricted CMV-specific TCR beta clonotypes, and the single most frequent clonotype in two of eight donors was supplied by these HLA-C-restricted clonotypes. In both this cohort and an independent cohort of approximately 350 donors, the cumulative frequency of public TCR beta family members distinguished carriers of CMV infection plus the relevant HLA type.

What this sample's treatment or condition label stands for: in vitro stimulation with specific CMV peptide epitopes to enrich CMV-specific T cells. The source is a human donor in good health (CMV status not recorded). Some clones in this sample may be carry-over from other donors' samples. This specimen was cultured PBMCs, taken from culture after CMV antigen stimulation.

The CDR3 reads CASSSMPVLAGVKNIQYF. Here is the DNA: TGTGCCAGCAGCTCAATGCCGGTACTAGCGGGAGTCAAAAACATTCAGTACTTC. The sequence is built from TRBV6-6 and TRBJ2-4, and 11 junction bases match TRBD2. The CDR1 and CDR2 encoded by the germline V gene (reference sequence) are MNHNY and SVGAGI. V is cut back by 6 bases and J by 3 bases, with 13 bases in the junction unmatched. Counted from cysteine to phenylalanine, this CDR3 has 18 amino acids. Solely the CDR3 DNA is kept, with 54 bases framed from the first base.